These 12 T cell receptor beta chains share one sample of origin, sequenced in a study of identical twins. TCRdb processed the 5' RACE reads anew with MiXCR; each CDR3 protein has one entry. This sample has some 1,600,000 distinct CDR3 sequences, with 32% found just once. The sequenced sample was cord blood. These receptor sequences come from a newborn girl in good health.

This clonotype was recorded once. The rearrangement joins TRBV5-1 to TRBJ1-1; no firm D call. The CDR3 is made up of 14 amino acids. Trimming took off 2 bases at V and 1 base at J, with 9 bases between the two ends. CDR1 is SGHRS, CDR2 YFSETQ, per germline. In nucleotides, the CDR3 is TGCGCCAGCAGCTTACCCCTGCCGAACACTGAAGCTTTCTTT. Translated, it gives CASSLPLPNTEAFF.

In the case of this clonotype: Germline and junction disagree at one end, which may indicate a read error. This chain uses TRBV7-2 with TRBJ2-1, with 9 nucleotides matching TRBD2. The CDR3 loop spans 15 amino acids. Germline CDR1 is SGHTA and CDR2 is FQGNSA. The CDR3 bases are TGTGCCAGCAGCCCCAGGACTAGCGAATACAATGAGCAGGTCTTC. This sequence encodes CASSPRTSEYNEQVF.

In this sample, this clonotype turned up a few times. The genes are TRBV4-2 and TRBJ2-1; TRBD2 agrees at 8 bases. CDR1 LGHNA and CDR2 YNFKEQ come from the germline V gene. V shed 3 bases, J shed 0 bases, and the junction held 4 bases outside the gene matches. The CDR3 sequence is 16 residues long. CDR3 amino acids: CASSHSGASSYNEQFF. The CDR3 nucleotides read TGTGCCAGCAGCCATAGCGGGGCTAGCTCCTACAATGAGCAGTTCTTC.

The V and J genes are TRBV3-1 and TRBJ2-1; 8 bases align to TRBD2. The V segment lost 4 bases and the J segment 5 bases; nucleotides outside the gene matches: 13. This CDR3 spans 17 amino acids. Looked up from germline, CDR1 is LGHDT and CDR2 is YNNKEL (reference sequence). CDR3 region: CASSPGGAGVSHNEQFF. Here the CDR3 DNA reads TGTGCCAGCAGCCCCGGGGGAGCGGGAGTTTCCCACAATGAGCAGTTCTTC.

This clonotype was recorded at least ten times. V is TRBV18 and J is TRBJ1-1, with 9 bases aligning to TRBD1. The length of the CDR3 is 12 residues. Germline CDR1 KGHSH, CDR2 LQKENI. Trimming at V came to 8 bases and at J to 6 bases, leaving 4 bases not matched to a gene. The CDR3: CASSRDRAEAFF. CDR3 DNA: TGTGCCAGCAGCCGGGACAGGGCTGAAGCTTTCTTT.

The chain uses TRBV7-9 and TRBJ1-5; D unresolved. This CDR3 comprises 11 residues. V was trimmed by 8 bases and J by 5 bases, leaving 7 bases between them. Germline V CDR1 and CDR2: SEHNR, FQNEAQ (reference sequence). The CDR3 reads CASGLDQPQHF. DNA of the CDR3: TGTGCCAGCGGATTGGATCAGCCCCAGCATTTT.

This clonotype has only one observation. The chain couples TRBV18 to TRBJ2-3; TRBD2 agrees at 15 bases. CDR1 is KGHSH and CDR2 is LQKENI in the germline V gene. The CDR3 spans 18 residues. V was clipped by 4 bases and J by 5 bases; unmatched bases: 10. The CDR3 protein is CASSLTDPGLAGGDTQYF. CDR3 DNA sequence: TGTGCCAGCTCACTAACCGACCCGGGACTAGCGGGGGGAGATACGCAGTATTTT.

The table lists this clonotype with a few counts. This chain joins TRBV10-3 and TRBJ2-1, with D maybe TRBD2 (6 bases). The CDR3 runs to 16 residues. Germline V gene lookup returns CDR1 ENHRY and CDR2 SYGVKD. The V end was cut by 5 bases, the J end by 0 bases, with 14 bases between. The CDR3 region is CAISRGGVSSYNEQFF. For the CDR3, the DNA is TGTGCCATCAGTCGGGGCGGGGTGAGCTCCTACAATGAGCAGTTCTTC.

This chain uses TRBV5-6 with TRBJ2-4, with TRBD2 as a possible D gene (5 bases). The last part of the DNA fits TRBJ2-7 better; the J call may be wrong. This CDR3 spans 13 amino acids. Germline-derived CDR1 and CDR2 are SGHDT and YYEEEE. The CDR3 coding sequence is TGTGCCAGCAGCTCACACGGAGCGGACGAGCAGTACTTC. It translates to CASSSHGADEQYF.

The rearrangement links TRBV7-2 to TRBJ2-1; 9 nucleotides align to TRBD2. The last part of the DNA fits TRBJ2-7 better; the J call may be wrong. CDR3 length: 18 amino acids. The germline CDR1 and CDR2 sequences are SGHTA and FQGNSA. Written as DNA, the CDR3 is TGTGCCAGCAGCTTAGAGGGTTGGATTAGCGGGGGATACAATGAGCAGTACTTC. Protein: CASSLEGWISGGYNEQYF.

V is TRBV10-2 and J is TRBJ2-3, with 7 nucleotides matching TRBD2. Germline lookup yields CDR1 WSHSY and CDR2 SAAADI. This CDR3 has 15 amino acids. The trim removed 7 bases at V and 0 bases at J, leaving 7 bases unmatched. Here the CDR3 reads CASTGLGRSTDTQYF. CDR3 nucleotides: TGCGCCAGCACTGGACTAGGTCGGAGCACAGATACGCAGTATTTT.

CDR3 loop: CASSLNDPAYNEQFF. The CDR3 region has the DNA TGTGCCAGCAGCTTAAACGACCCAGCCTACAATGAGCAGTTCTTC. The V call is TRBV11-2, the J call TRBJ2-1; no definite D call. The V and J ends lost 2 bases and 2 bases respectively, with 10 bases between them. The CDR3 sequence is 15 residues long. Germline assignment: CDR1 SGHAT and CDR2 FQNNGV. Variable domain in full (rest from reference TRBV11-2 and TRBJ2-1): EAGVAQSPRYKIIEKRQSVAFWCNPISGHATLYWYQQILGQGPKLLIQFQNNGVVDDSQLPKDRFSAERLKGVDSTLKIQPAKLEDSAVYLCASSLNDPAYNEQFFGPGTRLTVL.